The 23 T cell receptor beta chains below all came from one sample that was sequenced in a study of vaccination and CD4 T cells after COVID-19. No cognate antigen is known for these TCRs. Cultured CD4+ T-cell DNA underwent Oncomine TCR Beta short-read sequencing. Using the QIAamp micro DNA kit, genomic DNA was extracted from the CD4+ T cells that had been cultured. MiXCR was run by TCRdb on the PCR reads, yielding one entry per CDR3 protein. The table includes over 9,500 distinct CDR3 sequences, around 28% detected once. Treatment noted: approximately 11-day PBMC culture with coronavirus spike peptide pools or control peptides (ViraFEST assay). CD4+ T cells that came from the unexposed donor were collected before the COVID-19 pandemic (2011-2018). Sequenced input: CD4+ T cells from blood, cultured in vitro. The receptors stem from a human donor in good health.

Only a few counts were recorded for this clonotype. This sequence joins TRBV7-9 and TRBJ2-5; unclear D gene. Germline CDR1 SEHNR, CDR2 FQNEAQ (reference sequence). The CDR3 contains 13 residues. V shed 3 bases and J shed 5 bases, with 10 bases lying between them. The CDR3 DNA reads TGTGCCAGCAGCTTTACCGTAGAGGAGACCCAGTACTTC. This encodes CASSFTVEETQYF. Drawing the rest from reference TRBV7-9 and TRBJ2-5, the complete variable domain is DTGVSQNPRHKITKRGQNVTFRCDPISEHNRLYWYRQTLGQGPEFLTYFQNEAQLEKSRLLSDRFSAERPKGSFSTLEIQRTEQGDSAMYLCASSFTVEETQYFGPGTRLLVL.

This clonotype showed up just a few times. The chain joins TRBV7-8 to TRBJ1-2; 8 bases match TRBD1. Germline CDR1 and CDR2: SGHVS and FQNEAQ. This CDR3 comprises 15 residues. V gave up 5 bases and J gave up 8 bases; unmatched junction bases: 13. The CDR3 nucleotides are TGTGCCAGCAGCGCCCGGACAGGGACCTTGGACGGCTACACCTTC. Amino acid sequence: CASSARTGTLDGYTF.

J is TRBJ2-5 and V is TRBV6-1, with 7 bases identical to TRBD1. Germline V gene lookup returns CDR1 MNHNS and CDR2 SASEGT. The CDR3 is 13 residues long. Trimming at V came to 6 bases and at J to 4 bases, leaving 5 bases not matched to a gene. CDR3 nucleotide sequence: TGTGCCAGCAGCCGTAACAGGGGAGAGACCCAGTACTTC. Its translation is CASSRNRGETQYF.

The chain recombines TRBV7-8 with TRBJ2-4; D is undetermined. Germline CDR1 reads SGHVS; CDR2 reads FQNEAQ. This CDR3 is built from 15 residues. The V gene lost 1 base and the J gene lost 3 bases, with 10 bases spanning the gap. The CDR3 bases are TGTGCCAGCAGCTTAGTCGGCAGCCTCAAAAACATTCAGTACTTC. This codes for CASSLVGSLKNIQYF.

This clonotype was recorded a few times. The V call is TRBV20-1, the J call TRBJ2-7; 9 positions match TRBD2. The CDR3 has 13 amino acids. With V trimmed by 6 bases and J by 4 bases, 7 bases remained unmatched. Germline assignment: CDR1 DFQATT and CDR2 SNEGSKA (reference sequence). The CDR3 bases are TGCAGTGCCAGTAGCGGGAGCCGATACGAGCAGTACTTC. This translates into CSASSGSRYEQYF.

The chain is built from TRBV11-2 and TRBJ2-7; TRBD1 agrees at 9 bases. The trim removed 3 bases at V and 4 bases at J, leaving 4 bases unmatched. The CDR3 covers 14 residues. Per the germline V gene, CDR1 is SGHAT and CDR2 is FQNNGV. The CDR3 is CASSLDRGSYEQYF. In DNA form, the CDR3 reads TGTGCCAGCAGCTTGGACAGGGGTTCATACGAGCAGTACTTC.

This clonotype turned up a few times. The chain has TRBV9 and TRBJ2-3; the match to TRBD1 covers 9 bases. This CDR3 has 15 amino acids. Looked up from germline, CDR1 is SGDLS and CDR2 is YYNGEE. The V and J ends lost 3 bases and 4 bases, in that order; junction bases with no gene match: 6. The CDR3 protein is CASSAGTGPSDTQYF. The CDR3 DNA follows: TGTGCCAGCAGCGCAGGGACAGGGCCCTCAGATACGCAGTATTTT.

The chain couples TRBV20-1 to TRBJ2-7; 9 bases align to TRBD1. Germline assignment: CDR1 DFQATT and CDR2 SNEGSKA (reference sequence). The V segment lost 3 bases and the J segment 3 bases; nucleotides outside the gene matches: 12. The CDR3 runs 16 residues. DNA for the CDR3: TGCAGTGCTAGCTTTGCCGGGACAGGGACCGTCTACGAGCAGTACTTC. The encoded protein is CSASFAGTGTVYEQYF.

V usage is TRBV29-1 and J usage is TRBJ2-3, with unresolved D. Germline-derived CDR1 and CDR2 are SQVTM and ANQGSEA. Trimming left V 8 bases short and J 5 bases short, with 14 bases between. CDR3 size: 12 residues. CDR3 loop: CSISGVQDTQYF. The CDR3 DNA sequence: TGCAGCATATCTGGAGTCCAAGATACGCAGTATTTT.

J is TRBJ1-1 and V is TRBV19, with 7 positions matching TRBD1. Germline V lookup: CDR1 LNHDA, CDR2 SQIVND (reference sequence). Unmatched junction bases numbered 4, after V lost 4 bases and J lost 5 bases. The CDR3 runs to 13 residues. In nucleotides, the CDR3 is TGTGCCAGTAGTAAGACAGGGAGAACTGAAGCTTTCTTT. Translating gives CASSKTGRTEAFF. Full variable domain (missing parts from reference TRBV19 and TRBJ1-1): DGGITQSPKYLFRKEGQNVTLSCEQNLNHDAMYWYRQDPGQGLRLIYYSQIVNDFQKGDIAEGYSVSREKKESFPLTVTSAQKNPTAFYLCASSKTGRTEAFFGQGTRLTVV.

This clonotype occurred a few times. The DNA is omitted, as the CDR3 cannot be located on it reliably, and the CDR3 follows TCRdb's listing. This chain joins TRBV6-5 and TRBJ1-1; the D call TRBD1 from the table was never checked on the DNA. The CDR3 has 14 amino acids, counting both end residues. CDR1 is MNHEY and CDR2 is SVGAGI in the germline V gene. The CDR3 is CASSFGAGWTEAFF.

The rearrangement joins TRBV15 to TRBJ2-5; maybe TRBD2 (5 bases). Trimming took off 1 base at V and 5 bases at J, with 11 bases between the two ends. Germline V gene lookup returns CDR1 LNHNV and CDR2 YYDKDF (reference sequence). The CDR3 length is 14 residues. The CDR3 DNA reads TGTGCCACCAGCAGAGCAAAGCGGAGTGAGACCCAGTACTTC. It specifies CATSRAKRSETQYF.

This clonotype appeared a few times. This chain links TRBV7-9 with TRBJ1-3; D gene unclear. Germline lookup yields CDR1 SEHNR and CDR2 FQNEAQ (reference sequence). The CDR3 contains 12 residues. V lost 1 base to trimming and J lost 6 bases, with 4 bases between them. The CDR3 coding sequence is TGTGCCAGCAGCTTAGGGCAAAACACCATATATTTT. Protein product: CASSLGQNTIYF. The full variable domain, its missing parts supplied by reference TRBV7-9 and TRBJ1-3, is DTGVSQNPRHKITKRGQNVTFRCDPISEHNRLYWYRQTLGQGPEFLTYFQNEAQLEKSRLLSDRFSAERPKGSFSTLEIQRTEQGDSAMYLCASSLGQNTIYFGEGSWLTVV.

This chain uses TRBV5-4 with TRBJ2-7; 11 bases match TRBD2. V gave up 4 bases and J gave up 3 bases; unmatched junction bases: 6. Germline V gives CDR1 SGHNT, CDR2 YYREEE (reference sequence). The CDR3 spans 15 residues. CDR3 amino acids: CASSLTSGSVYEQYF. Here the CDR3 DNA reads TGTGCCAGCAGCCTTACTAGCGGGAGTGTCTACGAGCAGTACTTC. Full variable domain (outside the CDR3, taken from reference TRBV5-4 and TRBJ2-7): ETGVTQSPTHLIKTRGQQVTLRCSSQSGHNTVSWYQQALGQGPQFIFQYYREEENGRGNFPPRFSGLQFPNYSSELNVNALELDDSALYLCASSLTSGSVYEQYFGPGTRLTVT.

The CDR3 bases are TGTGCCATCAGGGGACTAGCGGGAGTTCACGGGGAGCTGTTTTTT. Its protein product is CAIRGLAGVHGELFF. The rearrangement uses TRBV10-3 and TRBJ2-2; 14 bases are shared with TRBD2. V gave up 6 bases and J gave up 7 bases; unmatched junction bases: 4. This CDR3 is built from 15 residues. Per germline, CDR1 ENHRY and CDR2 SYGVKD.

V gene TRBV7-9 combines with J gene TRBJ2-3; D unresolved. Germline assignment: CDR1 SEHNR and CDR2 FQNEAQ (reference sequence). V was cut by 4 bases and J by 5 bases, with 10 bases left in between. The CDR3 runs 13 residues. CDR3 protein: CASSSVGGDTQYF. For the CDR3, the DNA is TGTGCCAGCAGCTCGGTCGGCGGAGATACGCAGTATTTT.

A few counts support this clonotype. The rearrangement uses TRBV6-2 or TRBV6-3 and TRBJ2-7; D is undetermined. Trimming removed 5 bases from V and 4 bases from J, with 9 bases in between. The germline gives CDR1 MNHEY, CDR2 SVGEGT. CDR3 length: 12 residues. CDR3 in amino acids: CASSESPYEQYF. The CDR3 nucleotides are TGTGCCAGCAGTGAGTCTCCTTACGAGCAGTACTTC.

This clonotype appeared a single time. V gene TRBV9 combines with J gene TRBJ2-7; 7 bases match TRBD1. J lost 1 base, V lost 4 bases, and 8 bases had no gene match. The CDR3 is 15 amino acids. Germline-derived CDR1 and CDR2 are SGDLS and YYNGEE. CDR3 sequence (DNA): TGTGCCAGCAGCCTCCGGACAGGTGCGTCCTACGAGCAGTACTTC. Amino acids: CASSLRTGASYEQYF.

The chain carries TRBV29-1 and TRBJ2-3, with D maybe TRBD2 (6 bases). V shed 7 bases and J shed 2 bases, with 10 bases lying between them. Germline V lookup: CDR1 SQVTM, CDR2 ANQGSEA. The CDR3 spans 12 residues. The CDR3 DNA is TGCAGCGGTAGCGGAACCACAGATACGCAGTATTTT. It specifies CSGSGTTDTQYF.

This clonotype was detected a few times. The DNA for the CDR3 is TGTGCCAGCAGCCCAGCTTCGGACAGGGTTAATGGCTACACCTTC. Its translation is CASSPASDRVNGYTF. This chain links TRBV7-2 with TRBJ1-2; 8 bases line up with TRBD1. Germline assignment: CDR1 SGHTA and CDR2 FQGNSA. With V trimmed by 5 bases and J by 6 bases, 11 bases remained unmatched. This CDR3 has 15 amino acids.

Concerning this clonotype: A read error may account for a junction end that differs from germline. J is TRBJ2-7 and V is TRBV6-1, with a tentative D call TRBD2 (5 bases). Germline assignment: CDR1 MNHNS and CDR2 SASEGT. This CDR3 contains 15 residues. The CDR3 coding sequence is TGTGTCAGCAGTGAACCTTCTACTAGTTTCAACGAGCAGTACTTC. Its translation: CVSSEPSTSFNEQYF.

This clonotype turned up a few times. This CDR3 reads CASSADRAGELFF. DNA for the CDR3: TGTGCCAGCAGCGCCGACAGGGCCGGGGAGCTGTTTTTT. This chain connects TRBV11-3 to TRBJ2-2; 7 positions match TRBD1. This CDR3 comprises 13 residues. Losses at the gene ends were 5 bases for V and 6 bases for J; bases not matched to a gene: 3. Germline CDR1 and CDR2: SGHNT and YENEEA.

The chain couples TRBV6-2 or TRBV6-3 to TRBJ2-3; 7 bases fit TRBD2. Germline V lookup: CDR1 MNHEY, CDR2 SVGEGT. The CDR3 length is 16 residues. V lost 4 bases, J lost 2 bases, and 9 bases stayed unmatched. The CDR3 loop reads CASSLELAANTDTQYF. The CDR3, as DNA: TGTGCCAGCAGTTTGGAGCTAGCGGCCAACACAGATACGCAGTATTTT.